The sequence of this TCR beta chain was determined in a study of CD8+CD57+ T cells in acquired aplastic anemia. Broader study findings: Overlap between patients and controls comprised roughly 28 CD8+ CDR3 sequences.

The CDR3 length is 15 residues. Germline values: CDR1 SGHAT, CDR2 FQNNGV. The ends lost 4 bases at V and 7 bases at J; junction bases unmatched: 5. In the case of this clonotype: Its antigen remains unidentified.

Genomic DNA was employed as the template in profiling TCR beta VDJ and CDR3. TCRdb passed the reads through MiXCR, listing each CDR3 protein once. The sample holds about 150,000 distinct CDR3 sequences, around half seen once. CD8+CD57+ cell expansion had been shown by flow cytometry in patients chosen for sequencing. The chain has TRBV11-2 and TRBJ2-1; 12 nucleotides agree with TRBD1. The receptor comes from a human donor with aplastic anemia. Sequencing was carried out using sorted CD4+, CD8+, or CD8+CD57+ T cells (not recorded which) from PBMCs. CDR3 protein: CASSWGTGGRNEQFF. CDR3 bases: TGTGCCAGCAGCTGGGGGACAGGGGGCCGGAATGAGCAGTTCTTC.